This T cell receptor beta chain was sequenced during a study of T-cell reconstitution after alpha-beta-depleted transplantation in children. There are 15 residues in the CDR3. Trimming shortened V by 5 bases and J by 0 bases, and 12 bases separated the two germline ends. Germline V CDR1 and CDR2: MRHNA, SNTAGT. Preparation of the TCRbeta library involved a method that used unique molecular identifiers. TCRdb re-called the PCR reads through MiXCR, storing one row per CDR3 protein. Among about 300,000 distinct CDR3 sequences listed, almost 8% were seen once. This clonotype was found many times. The target antigen is unknown. Study results and limitations: From newly produced T cells came most of the T-cell counts and diversity one year after transplant.

This sequence was found in a female patient between 2 and 15 years old who had a stem cell transplant for Fanconi anemia, so the T cells may come from the graft donor. The source was peripheral blood, collected 360 days after TCRalphabeta/CD19-depleted stem cell transplant. The V and J genes are TRBV6-4 and TRBJ2-3; perhaps TRBD1 as D (6 bases). The CDR3 here is CASSISGDSTDTQYF. For the CDR3, the DNA is TGTGCCAGCAGTATCTCAGGGGATAGCACAGATACGCAGTATTTT.